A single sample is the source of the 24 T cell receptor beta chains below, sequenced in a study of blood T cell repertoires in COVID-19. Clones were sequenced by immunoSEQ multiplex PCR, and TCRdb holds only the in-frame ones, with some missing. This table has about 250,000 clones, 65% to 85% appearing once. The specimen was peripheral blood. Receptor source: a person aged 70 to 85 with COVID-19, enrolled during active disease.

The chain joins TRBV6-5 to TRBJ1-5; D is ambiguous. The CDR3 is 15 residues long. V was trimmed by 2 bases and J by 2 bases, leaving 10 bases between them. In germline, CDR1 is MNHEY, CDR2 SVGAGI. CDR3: CASSYAAEGNQPQHF. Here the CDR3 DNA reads TGTGCCAGCAGTTACGCCGCGGAGGGCAATCAGCCCCAGCATTTT.

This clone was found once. The CDR3 is CASSELVSTSNQPQHF. The CDR3 region has the DNA TGTGCCAGCAGTGAATTGGTGAGTACCAGCAATCAGCCCCAGCATTTT. The chain joins TRBV6-1 to TRBJ1-5, with D unresolved. The CDR3 runs to 16 residues. CDR1 and CDR2 from the germline V gene are MNHNS and SASEGT. The V end lost 2 bases, the J end lost 1 base, and 12 bases lay between the germline ends.

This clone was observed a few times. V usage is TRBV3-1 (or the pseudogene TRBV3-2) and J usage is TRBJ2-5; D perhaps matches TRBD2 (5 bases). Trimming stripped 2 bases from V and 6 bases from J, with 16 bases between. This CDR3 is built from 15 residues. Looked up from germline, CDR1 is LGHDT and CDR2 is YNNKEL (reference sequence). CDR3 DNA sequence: TGTGCCAGCAGCCAAAGGACTTTTGGTCCGCAGACCCAGTACTTC. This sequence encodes CASSQRTFGPQTQYF.

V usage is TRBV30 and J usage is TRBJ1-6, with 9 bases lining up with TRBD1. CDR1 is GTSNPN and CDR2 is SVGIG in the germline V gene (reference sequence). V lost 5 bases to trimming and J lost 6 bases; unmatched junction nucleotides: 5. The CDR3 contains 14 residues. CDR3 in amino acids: CAWEQGAFNSPLHF. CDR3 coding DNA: TGTGCCTGGGAACAGGGGGCTTTTAATTCACCCCTCCACTTT.

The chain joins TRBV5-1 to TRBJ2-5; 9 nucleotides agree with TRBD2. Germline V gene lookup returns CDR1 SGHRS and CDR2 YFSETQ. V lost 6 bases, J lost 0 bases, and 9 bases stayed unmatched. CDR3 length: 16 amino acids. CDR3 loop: CASKVLAGQYQETQYF. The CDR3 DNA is TGCGCCAGCAAGGTCCTAGCGGGGCAGTACCAAGAGACCCAGTACTTC.

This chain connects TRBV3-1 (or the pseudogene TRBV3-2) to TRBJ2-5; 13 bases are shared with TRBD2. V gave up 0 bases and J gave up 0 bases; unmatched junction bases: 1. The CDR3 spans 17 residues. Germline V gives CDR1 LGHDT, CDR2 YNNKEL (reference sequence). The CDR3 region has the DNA TGTGCCAGCAGCCAAGAGGGACTAGCGGGGTACCAAGAGACCCAGTACTTC. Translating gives CASSQEGLAGYQETQYF.

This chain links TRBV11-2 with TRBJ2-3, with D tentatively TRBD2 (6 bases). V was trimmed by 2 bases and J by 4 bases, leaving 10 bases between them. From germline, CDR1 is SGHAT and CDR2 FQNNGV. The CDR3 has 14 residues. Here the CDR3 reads CASSLPGTSDTQYF. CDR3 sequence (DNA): TGTGCCAGCAGCTTACCCGGGACTTCAGATACGCAGTATTTT.

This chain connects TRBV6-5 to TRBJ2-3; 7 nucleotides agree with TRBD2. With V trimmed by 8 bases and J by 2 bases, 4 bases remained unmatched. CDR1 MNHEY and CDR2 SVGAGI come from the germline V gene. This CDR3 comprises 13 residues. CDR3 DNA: TGTGCCAGCGGTCTAGCGGACACAGATACGCAGTATTTT. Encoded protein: CASGLADTDTQYF.

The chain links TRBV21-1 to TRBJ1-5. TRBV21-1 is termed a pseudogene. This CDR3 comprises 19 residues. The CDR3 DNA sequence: TGTGCCAGCAGGACCTGGGCAACCGGGGACTATTATAGCAATCAGCCCCAGCATTTT. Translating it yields CASRTWATGDYYSNQPQHF.

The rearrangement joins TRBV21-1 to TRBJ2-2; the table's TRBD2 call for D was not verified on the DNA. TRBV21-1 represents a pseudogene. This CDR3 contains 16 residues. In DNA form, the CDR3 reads TGTGCCAGTCCTACGGGAGCCCCTTTGAACACCGGGGAGCTGTTTTTT. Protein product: CASPTGAPLNTGELFF.

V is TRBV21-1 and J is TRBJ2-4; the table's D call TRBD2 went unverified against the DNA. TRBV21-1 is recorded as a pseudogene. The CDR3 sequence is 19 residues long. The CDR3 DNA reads TGTGCCAGCAGCTTAAGGGGAGGGTCTAGAAACCTAGCCAAAAACATTCAGTACTTC. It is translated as CASSLRGGSRNLAKNIQYF.

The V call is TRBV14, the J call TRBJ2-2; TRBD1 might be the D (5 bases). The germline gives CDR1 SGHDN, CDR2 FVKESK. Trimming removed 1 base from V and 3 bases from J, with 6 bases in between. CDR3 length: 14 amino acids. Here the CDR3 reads CASSQVRDTGELFF. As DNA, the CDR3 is TGTGCCAGCAGCCAAGTCAGGGACACCGGGGAGCTGTTTTTT.

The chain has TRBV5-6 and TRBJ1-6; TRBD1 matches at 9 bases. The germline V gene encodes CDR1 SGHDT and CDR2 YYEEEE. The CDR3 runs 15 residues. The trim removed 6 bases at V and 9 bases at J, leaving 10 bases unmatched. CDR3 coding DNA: TGTGCCAGCACCCTTACAGGGGGCGCTTTTTCACCCCTCCACTTT. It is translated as CASTLTGGAFSPLHF.

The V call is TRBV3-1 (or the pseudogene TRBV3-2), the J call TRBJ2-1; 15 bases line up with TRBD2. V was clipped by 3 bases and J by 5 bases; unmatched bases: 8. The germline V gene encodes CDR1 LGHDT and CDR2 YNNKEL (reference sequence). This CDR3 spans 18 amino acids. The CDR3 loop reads CASSHLRTSGGENNEQFF. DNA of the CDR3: TGTGCCAGCAGCCACCTCAGGACTAGCGGGGGGGAAAACAATGAGCAGTTCTTC.

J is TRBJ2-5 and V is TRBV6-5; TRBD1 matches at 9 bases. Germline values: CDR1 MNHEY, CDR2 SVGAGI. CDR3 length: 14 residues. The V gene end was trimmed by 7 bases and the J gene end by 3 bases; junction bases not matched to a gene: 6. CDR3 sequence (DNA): TGTGCCAGCAACCCGGGACAGGGAAAAGAGACCCAGTACTTC. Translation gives CASNPGQGKETQYF.

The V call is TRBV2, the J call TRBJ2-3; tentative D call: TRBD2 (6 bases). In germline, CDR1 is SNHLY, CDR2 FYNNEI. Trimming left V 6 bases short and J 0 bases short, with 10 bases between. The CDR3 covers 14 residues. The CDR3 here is CASSGLASTDTQYF. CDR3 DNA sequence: TGTGCCAGCAGCGGGCTAGCGAGCACAGATACGCAGTATTTT.

In DNA, the CDR3 is TGTGCCAGCAGCTTGGCAGGGTTCTACAATGAGCAGTTCTTC. It is translated as CASSLAGFYNEQFF. This sequence joins TRBV11-2 and TRBJ2-1; weak D call: TRBD1 (5 bases). Between the trimmed V and J ends, which lost 3 bases and 3 bases, there was a span of 9 bases. Germline CDR1 and CDR2: SGHAT and FQNNGV. CDR3 size: 14 residues.

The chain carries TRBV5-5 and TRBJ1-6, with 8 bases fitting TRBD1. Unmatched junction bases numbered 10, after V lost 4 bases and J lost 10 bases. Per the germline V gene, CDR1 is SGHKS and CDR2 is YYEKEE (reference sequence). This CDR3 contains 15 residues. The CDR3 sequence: CASSLQGVLGSPLHF. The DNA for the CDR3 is TGTGCCAGCAGCCTACAGGGGGTCTTAGGGTCACCCCTCCACTTT.

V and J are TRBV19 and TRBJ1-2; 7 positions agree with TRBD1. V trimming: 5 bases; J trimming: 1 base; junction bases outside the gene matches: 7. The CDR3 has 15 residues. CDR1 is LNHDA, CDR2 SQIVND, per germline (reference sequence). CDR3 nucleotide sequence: TGTGCCAGTAGTCTCACGACAGGGCTTAACTATGGCTACACCTTC. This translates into CASSLTTGLNYGYTF.

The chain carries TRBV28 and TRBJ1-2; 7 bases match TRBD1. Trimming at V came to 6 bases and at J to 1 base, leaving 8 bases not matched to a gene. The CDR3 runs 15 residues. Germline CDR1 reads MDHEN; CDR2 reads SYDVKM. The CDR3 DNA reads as TGTGCCAGCAGCTCTGACAGGGAACTTAACTATGGCTACACCTTC. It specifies CASSSDRELNYGYTF.

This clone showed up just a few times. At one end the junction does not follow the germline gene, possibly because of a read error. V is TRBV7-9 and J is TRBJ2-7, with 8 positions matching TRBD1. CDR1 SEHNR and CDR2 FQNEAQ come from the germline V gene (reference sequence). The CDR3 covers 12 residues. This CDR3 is CASSLYNRGRVF. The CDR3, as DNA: TGTGCCAGCAGCTTATACAACAGGGGGAGAGTGTTC.

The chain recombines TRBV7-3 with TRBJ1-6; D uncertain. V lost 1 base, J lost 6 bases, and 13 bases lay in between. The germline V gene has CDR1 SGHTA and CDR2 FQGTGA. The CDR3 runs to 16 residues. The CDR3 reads CASSLNGQAVNSPLHF. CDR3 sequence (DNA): TGTGCCAGCAGCTTAAATGGGCAGGCCGTTAATTCACCCCTCCACTTT.

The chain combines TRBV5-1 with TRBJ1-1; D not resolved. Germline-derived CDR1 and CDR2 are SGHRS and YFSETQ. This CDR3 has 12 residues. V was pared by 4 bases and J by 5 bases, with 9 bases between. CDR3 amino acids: CASSPTGTEAFF. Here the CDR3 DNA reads TGCGCCAGCAGCCCGACGGGGACTGAAGCTTTCTTT.

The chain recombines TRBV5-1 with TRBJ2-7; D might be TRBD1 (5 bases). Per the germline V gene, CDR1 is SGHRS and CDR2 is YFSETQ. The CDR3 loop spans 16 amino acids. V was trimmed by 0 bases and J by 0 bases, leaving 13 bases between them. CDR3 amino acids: CASSLVLTASSYEQYF. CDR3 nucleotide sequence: TGCGCCAGCAGCTTGGTGCTGACAGCAAGCTCCTACGAGCAGTACTTC.